This record looks at one T cell receptor (beta chain) sequence and its context. Its antigen is unidentified. The germline gives CDR1 LGHNA, CDR2 YNFKEQ. The V gene lost 3 bases and the J gene lost 7 bases, with 21 bases spanning the gap. This CDR3 spans 16 amino acids. The data derive from a study of T cell responses to AZD1222 COVID-19 vaccine. The method was immunoSEQ multiplex PCR; TCRdb's version includes in-frame clones alone and lacks a portion of them. The sample lists 95,000 to 100,000 clones, roughly 84% seen once, with about 15% in the top ten. Study-level results: Dominant at 160-218 and 743-854, vaccine-associated CD4 TCRs also spanned spike. Researchers took repertoire samples only after the peak T cell response had come. Baseline testing showed seropositivity in only a handful of AZD1222 recipients. Females made up more of the donors, who were largely white British, and clonal diversity may have come out too low.

The chain is built from TRBV4-2 and TRBJ1-1; D is unclear. The receptor's source is an adult in good health. This specimen was peripheral blood, taken on day 0 of AZD1222 vaccination. The CDR3 protein is CASSHNLQGPTNEAFF. DNA for the CDR3: TGTGCCAGCAGCCACAACCTACAAGGTCCAACGAATGAAGCTTTCTTT.